The rows below give T cell receptor beta chains drawn from one sample of a study of human T cells and chemical hapten exposure. TCRdb reprocessed the RACE reads with MiXCR, giving one entry per CDR3 protein. The sample contains approximately 110,000 distinct CDR3 sequences, about a tenth of which appear only once. The sequencing here drew on whole blood, taken in connection with sensitization to the hapten diphenylcyclopropenone (DPC). The receptors here all came from a woman aged 40 to 50 with alopecia areata. Some clones in this sample may be carry-over from other donors' samples. The CDR3 runs from the conserved cysteine through the conserved F or W. Each record gives: D gene, V gene, clone size, J gene, CDR3 protein, CDR3 DNA. D genes are given only for firm matches. Size values are once, few and many counts, or a class for expanded clones, and some rows have none.

TRBD2	TRBV6-2/TRBV6-3	.	TRBJ2-1	CASSPTSGGFYNEQFF	TGTGCCAGCAGTCCGACTAGCGGGGGATTTTACAATGAGCAGTTCTTC
.	TRBV6-5	few	TRBJ1-4	CASSSRYTVNEKLFF	TGTGCCAGCAGTTCGCGGTATACGGTCAATGAAAAACTGTTTTTT
.	TRBV19	.	TRBJ2-7	CASNGLSGHEQYF	TGTGCCAGTAACGGACTCTCGGGCCACGAGCAGTACTTC
.	TRBV7-9	.	TRBJ1-2	CASSPGGVGYGYTF	TGTGCCAGCAGCCCCGGAGGGGTCGGCTATGGCTACACCTTC
.	TRBV27	.	TRBJ1-2	CASSYTSNYGYTF	TGTGCCAGCAGTTATACCTCTAACTATGGCTACACCTTC
.	TRBV7-9	.	TRBJ1-6	CASGTFSSYNSPLHF	TGTGCCAGCGGAACGTTTAGCTCCTATAATTCACCCCTCCACTTT
.	TRBV9	few	TRBJ2-1	CASSPSPGYRFF	TGTGCCAGCAGCCCGAGCCCGGGGTATCGGTTCTTC
.	TRBV7-9	.	TRBJ1-2	CASSSNTGFSNYGYTF	TGTGCCAGCAGCTCTAATACAGGGTTTTCTAACTATGGCTACACCTTC
.	TRBV6-2/TRBV6-3	few	TRBJ1-1	CASTSIGGGTEAFF	TGTGCCAGCACCTCGATCGGTGGGGGGACTGAAGCTTTCTTT
TRBD2	TRBV13	few	TRBJ2-5	CASSLAGGEETQYF	TGTGCCAGCAGCTTAGCGGGGGGTGAAGAGACCCAGTACTTC
.	TRBV18	many	TRBJ2-1	CASSRVQLGSEQFF	TGTGCCAGCTCGCGCGTCCAACTAGGCAGTGAGCAGTTCTTC
TRBD1	TRBV6-2/TRBV6-3	many	TRBJ1-1	CASSPLRTGGNTEAFF	TGTGCCAGCAGTCCTCTCCGGACAGGAGGAAACACTGAAGCTTTCTTT
.	TRBV11-1	many	TRBJ1-1	CASRSGPNTEAFF	TGTGCCAGCAGGTCAGGCCCGAACACTGAAGCTTTCTTT
TRBD2	TRBV19	.	TRBJ2-5	CASRGGLAGQETQYF	TGTGCCAGTAGAGGGGGACTAGCGGGTCAAGAGACCCAGTACTTC
.	TRBV10-2	few	TRBJ1-2	CATLTDDYGYTF	TGCGCCACCTTGACGGACGACTATGGCTACACCTTC
.	TRBV20-1	.	TRBJ2-7	CSAGPRPTYEQYF	TGCAGTGCGGGTCCGCGCCCAACTTACGAGCAGTACTTC
.	TRBV11-2	many	TRBJ2-3	CASSFRGGPSTDTQYF	TGTGCCAGCAGCTTCCGGGGCGGGCCCAGCACAGATACGCAGTATTTT
TRBD2	TRBV4-3	.	TRBJ2-3	CASSHPVAAGGIADTQYF	TGCGCCAGCAGCCACCCTGTGGCAGCGGGGGGAATCGCAGATACGCAGTATTTT
TRBD1	TRBV6-6	many	TRBJ1-2	CASSYTRDGQGVYGYTF	TGTGCCAGCAGTTACACAAGGGACGGGCAGGGGGTCTATGGCTACACCTTC
TRBD1	TRBV2	many	TRBJ2-1	CASTPPGGLYNEQFF	TGTGCCAGCACTCCCCCAGGGGGCCTCTACAATGAGCAGTTCTTC
.	TRBV12-3/TRBV12-4	few	TRBJ2-5	CASSPLKGETQYF	TGTGCCAGCAGCCCGTTGAAGGGAGAGACCCAGTACTTC
.	TRBV29-1	many	TRBJ2-7	CSARRPGSYEQYF	TGCAGCGCCAGGAGGCCGGGGTCCTACGAGCAGTACTTC
.	TRBV11-2	.	TRBJ1-4	CASSRASEKLFF	TGTGCCAGCAGCAGGGCCAGTGAAAAACTGTTTTTT
.	TRBV20-1	few	TRBJ2-1	CSARPEGVSYNEQFF	TGCAGTGCTAGGCCGGAGGGGGTCTCCTACAATGAGCAGTTCTTC
TRBD2	TRBV28	.	TRBJ2-3	CASSLWISGGADTQYF	TGTGCCAGCAGTTTATGGATTAGCGGGGGGGCAGATACGCAGTATTTT
TRBD2	TRBV9	.	TRBJ2-1	CASSVPGTSGATEQFF	TGTGCCAGCAGCGTCCCCGGGACTAGCGGGGCCACTGAGCAGTTCTTC
TRBD1	TRBV5-4	many	TRBJ2-3	CASRLRTGGLTDTQYF	TGTGCCAGCAGGTTGAGGACAGGGGGCCTGACAGATACGCAGTATTTT
.	TRBV6-1	few	TRBJ2-3	CASSDIRRGGTDTQYF	TGTGCCAGCAGTGACATCAGGAGGGGTGGGACAGATACGCAGTATTTT
TRBD1	TRBV4-1	few	TRBJ1-4	CASKDSGTGYEKLFF	TGCGCCAGCAAGGATTCCGGGACAGGGTACGAAAAACTGTTTTTT
.	TRBV7-9	many	TRBJ2-5	CASSLDSYRTQYF	TGTGCCAGCAGCTTAGACTCGTATCGGACCCAGTACTTC
.	TRBV11-3	.	TRBJ1-3	CASSLTVGNTIYF	TGTGCCAGCAGCTTGACAGTTGGAAACACCATATATTTT
.	TRBV6-5	.	TRBJ1-2	CASRWRGAGGYTF	TGTGCCAGCAGATGGAGGGGGGCAGGCGGCTACACCTTC
TRBD1	TRBV4-1	many	TRBJ2-7	CASSPGFPVPGQGGPPNEQYF	TGCGCCAGCAGCCCTGGATTCCCCGTCCCGGGACAGGGAGGCCCCCCGAACGAGCAGTACTTC
.	TRBV27	many	TRBJ2-7	CASSLSGEQYF	TGTGCCAGCAGTTTATCCGGCGAGCAGTACTTC
.	TRBV14	few	TRBJ2-2	CASSLTEAGRLFF	TGTGCCAGCAGCCTGACGGAAGCGGGCAGGCTGTTTTTT
TRBD2	TRBV7-2	.	TRBJ2-3	CASSLDASGGDTQYF	TGTGCCAGCAGCTTAGACGCTAGCGGGGGGGATACGCAGTATTTT
.	TRBV11-2	few	TRBJ2-7	CASSLYPRPSYEQYF	TGTGCCAGCAGCTTATATCCTAGACCCTCCTACGAGCAGTACTTC
.	TRBV28	many	TRBJ1-5	CASSPNYLSPNQPQHF	TGTGCCAGCAGTCCCAACTATTTGAGCCCCAATCAGCCCCAGCATTTT
.	TRBV5-1	.	TRBJ1-6	CASSWDGGNSPLHF	TGCGCCAGCAGCTGGGATGGGGGGAATTCACCCCTCCACTTT
.	TRBV20-1	few	TRBJ2-3	CSASMGDTQYF	TGCAGTGCTTCGATGGGGGATACGCAGTATTTT
TRBD1	TRBV29-1	.	TRBJ1-2	CIAYLGQGYGYTF	TGCATCGCCTACCTGGGACAGGGATACGGCTACACCTTC
.	TRBV12-3/TRBV12-4	few	TRBJ2-2	CASTTPGHTGELFF	TGTGCCAGCACAACCCCGGGTCACACCGGGGAGCTGTTTTTT
.	TRBV5-4	.	TRBJ2-3	CASSNRVSSDTQYF	TGTGCCAGCTCCAACAGGGTTTCTTCAGATACGCAGTATTTT
TRBD2	TRBV27	.	TRBJ2-3	CASSLRLAADTQYF	TGTGCCAGCAGTTTAAGGCTAGCGGCAGATACGCAGTATTTT
.	TRBV7-9	.	TRBJ2-7	CASSLGGGPYEQYF	TGTGCCAGCAGCTTAGGGGGCGGTCCCTACGAGCAGTACTTC
.	TRBV6-5	few	TRBJ2-3	CASRTAYSSTDTQYF	TGTGCCAGCCGGACGGCGTACTCAAGCACAGATACGCAGTATTTT
.	TRBV3-1	many	TRBJ2-5	CASSQDSGTRETQYF	TGTGCCAGCAGCCAAGATTCGGGGACGAGAGAGACCCAGTACTTC
.	TRBV6-2/TRBV6-3	.	TRBJ2-6	CASSYHFLDDSNVLTF	TGTGCCAGCAGTTATCACTTCCTCGACGATTCCAACGTCCTGACTTTC
.	TRBV5-1	few	TRBJ2-4	CASSLPGAKNIQYF	TGCGCCAGCAGCTTGCCCGGGGCCAAAAACATTCAGTACTTC
.	TRBV9	.	TRBJ1-1	CASSVALGTEAFF	TGTGCCAGCAGCGTAGCTCTTGGCACTGAAGCTTTCTTT
.	TRBV3-1	many	TRBJ1-2	CASSLTPRGVYGYTF	TGTGCCAGCAGCCTTACCCCCAGGGGTGTCTATGGCTACACCTTC
.	TRBV12-3/TRBV12-4	few	TRBJ1-1	CASSSFTGSGVNTEAFF	TGTGCCAGCAGTTCATTTACAGGGTCGGGAGTGAACACTGAAGCTTTCTTT
.	TRBV12-3/TRBV12-4	many	TRBJ1-3	CASSFQSQPSGNTIYF	TGTGCCAGCAGTTTCCAGAGCCAGCCCTCTGGAAACACCATATATTTT
.	TRBV29-1	few	TRBJ2-2	CSVRLALTGELFF	TGCAGCGTTCGGCTAGCGTTGACCGGGGAGCTGTTTTTT
TRBD2	TRBV7-9	.	TRBJ2-7	CATIAGDSYEQYF	TGTGCCACCATAGCGGGGGACTCCTACGAGCAGTACTTC
TRBD1	TRBV7-9	many	TRBJ1-2	CASSPDRGLGYTF	TGTGCCAGCAGCCCGGACAGGGGACTCGGCTACACCTTC
.	TRBV7-9	.	TRBJ1-1	CASSSGAGRRTEAFF	TGTGCCAGCAGCTCCGGGGCAGGGAGGCGAACTGAAGCTTTCTTT
.	TRBV4-1	many	TRBJ2-5	CASSLGRGEWETQYF	TGCGCCAGCAGCCTAGGCAGGGGAGAGTGGGAGACCCAGTACTTC
.	TRBV2	many	TRBJ1-6	CASRQDSYNSPLHF	TGTGCCAGCCGCCAGGACTCCTATAATTCACCCCTCCACTTT